The 23 T cell receptor beta chains given below trace back to one sample, sequenced in a study of T-cell memory formation after mild COVID-19 (dated by TCRdb to the early 2020s). The library relied on 5' RACE. Sequencing relied on an Illumina NovaSeq 6000. In-frame beta chains were kept once TCRdb had trimmed the public reads at Q25 with fastp and called clones with MiXCR. Under each unique CDR3 protein, matching rows form one entry showing the most common genes and DNA. This sample has about 260,000 distinct CDR3 sequences in its table, and roughly 16% of those were observed once. The ten largest clones add up to 22% of the sample. Sequences were obtained from PBMCs or a T cell subset sorted from them (not recorded which). These receptors originate from a man between 18 and 29 years old who had mild COVID-19 (a few samples of this study predate the infection). The sample titles of this study are shuffled in the database, so cell type and time point are left out; the donor was told from shared clones.

The chain employs TRBV12-3 or TRBV12-4 and TRBJ1-2, with D hard to call. The length of the CDR3 is 12 residues. V shed 10 bases and J shed 4 bases, with 13 bases lying between them. CDR3 amino acids: CAIDGNSYGYTF. As DNA, the CDR3 is TGTGCCATCGACGGAAACAGCTATGGCTACACCTTC.

This clonotype showed up just a few times. V gene TRBV12-3 or TRBV12-4 combines with J gene TRBJ2-2, with D maybe TRBD1 (5 bases). The CDR3 totals 16 residues. Trimming stripped 3 bases from V and 8 bases from J, with 19 bases between. CDR3 residues: CASSFFLEQGLGELFF. The DNA for the CDR3 is TGTGCCAGCAGTTTCTTTTTGGAGCAGGGTCTTGGGGAGCTGTTTTTT.

V gene TRBV7-2 combines with J gene TRBJ2-1, with TRBD2 identical over 7 bases. The germline CDR1 and CDR2 sequences are SGHTA and FQGNSA. Unmatched junction bases numbered 4, after V lost 4 bases and J lost 1 base. The CDR3 is made up of 15 amino acids. CDR3 coding DNA: TGTGCCAGCAGCTATAGGGAGGGATCCTACAATGAGCAGTTCTTC. It is translated as CASSYREGSYNEQFF.

In its sample, this clonotype was seen a few times. The V and J genes are TRBV7-2 and TRBJ1-5; D uncertain. V dropped 1 base and J dropped 6 bases, with 13 bases sitting between them. Germline values: CDR1 SGHTA, CDR2 FQGNSA. The CDR3 totals 15 residues. The CDR3 region is CASSLVRQVGQPQHF. CDR3 coding DNA: TGTGCCAGCAGCTTAGTACGGCAGGTTGGTCAGCCCCAGCATTTT.

In this sample, this clonotype turned up a few times. The V gene is TRBV21-1, the J gene TRBJ2-7; the table calls TRBD1, which could not be checked here. TRBV21-1 is noted as a pseudogene. The CDR3 runs 17 residues. The CDR3 is CASSKAGGTESSYEQYV. The CDR3 DNA reads TGTGCCAGCAGCAAAGCAGGGGGGACAGAGAGCTCCTACGAGCAGTACGTC.

The chain recombines TRBV5-1 with TRBJ1-1; D ambiguous. The CDR3 sequence is 14 residues long. Germline CDR1 SGHRS, CDR2 YFSETQ. V dropped 4 bases and J dropped 1 base, with 11 bases sitting between them. Here the CDR3 DNA reads TGCGCCAGCAGCCTGAGGACGGAGAACACTGAAGCTTTCTTT. Translation: CASSLRTENTEAFF.

The chain links TRBV13 to TRBJ2-2; 7 bases agree with TRBD2. The CDR3 extends over 16 amino acids. Germline V gene data show CDR1 as PRHDT and CDR2 as FYEKMQ (reference sequence). V lost 7 bases to trimming and J lost 2 bases; unmatched junction nucleotides: 10. CDR3 protein: CASINLGGTNTGELFF. DNA for the CDR3: TGTGCCAGCATCAACCTGGGGGGGACTAACACCGGGGAGCTGTTTTTT.

The genes are TRBV14 and TRBJ2-7, with D possibly called TRBD1 or TRBD2 (5 bases each). The CDR3 runs to 15 residues. With 3 bases removed from V and 4 bases from J, the gap between germline ends came to 16 bases. The V gene's germline CDR1 is SGHDN and CDR2 FVKESK. CDR3 residues: CASSQLTDGGYEQYF. CDR3 bases: TGTGCCAGCAGCCAGCTGACAGATGGAGGATACGAGCAGTACTTC.

V and J are TRBV6-2 or TRBV6-3 and TRBJ2-3; perhaps TRBD2 as D (7 bases). Trimming pared 5 bases from V and 9 bases from J, leaving 18 bases between. CDR1 is MNHEY, CDR2 SVGEGT, per germline. This CDR3 has 14 residues. This chain's CDR3 is CASSGRGGPVTQYF. The CDR3 DNA follows: TGTGCCAGCAGTGGACGCGGGGGCCCCGTCACGCAGTATTTT.

This chain connects TRBV3-1 to TRBJ1-1, with TRBD1 as a possible D gene (6 bases). The CDR3 covers 15 residues. Looked up from germline, CDR1 is LGHDT and CDR2 is YNNKEL (reference sequence). Trimming took off 3 bases at V and 7 bases at J, with 18 bases between the two ends. CDR3 coding DNA: TGTGCCAGCAGCCACGCCCCGGGACAATCTCTTGAAGCTTTCTTT. Translation: CASSHAPGQSLEAFF.

This clonotype was seen ten or more times. V and J are TRBV7-2 and TRBJ1-1; D call uncertain. Between the trimmed V and J ends, which lost 0 bases and 1 base, there was a span of 6 bases. The CDR3 covers 14 residues. CDR1 and CDR2 from the germline V gene are SGHTA and FQGNSA. CDR3 region: CASSLAWENTEAFF. The CDR3 region has the DNA TGTGCCAGCAGCTTAGCGTGGGAGAACACTGAAGCTTTCTTT. The full variable domain, in which reference TRBV7-2 and TRBJ1-1 provide the parts outside the CDR3, is GAGVSQSPSNKVTEKGKDVELRCDPISGHTALYWYRQSLGQGLEFLIYFQGNSAPDKSGLPSDRFSAERTGGSVSTLTIQRTQQEDSAVYLCASSLAWENTEAFFGQGTRLTVV.

This clonotype occurred a few times. The chain couples TRBV18 to TRBJ1-1; the D is unclear. CDR1 KGHSH and CDR2 LQKENI come from the germline V gene. This CDR3 region has 13 residues. The germline V and J ends were trimmed by 4 bases and 1 base, with 7 bases remaining between them. The CDR3 here is CASSLDANTEAFF. The DNA of the CDR3 is TGTGCCAGCTCACTCGACGCGAACACTGAAGCTTTCTTT.

In its sample, this clonotype ranks as medium-sized (0.01 to 0.1%). V and J are TRBV2 and TRBJ2-3, with D unresolved. CDR1 and CDR2 from the germline V gene are SNHLY and FYNNEI. The length of the CDR3 is 14 residues. The V and J ends lost 1 base and 6 bases respectively, with 11 bases between them. The CDR3 region has the DNA TGTGCCAGCAGTGAAGTGCCAGGATGGGATACGCAGTATTTT. Protein product: CASSEVPGWDTQYF.

This clonotype has only a few counts. The CDR3 sequence: CATDQPQHF. DNA for the CDR3: TGTGCCACCGATCAGCCCCAGCATTTT. This chain links TRBV7-6 with TRBJ1-5; no reliable D call. The length of the CDR3 is 9 residues. CDR1 is SGHVS and CDR2 is FNYEAQ in the germline V gene. The V and J ends lost 10 bases and 5 bases respectively, with 3 bases between them. Variable domain in full (rest from reference TRBV7-6 and TRBJ1-5): GAGVSQSPRYKVTKRGQDVALRCDPISGHVSLYWYRQALGQGPEFLTYFNYEAQQDKSGLPNDRFSAERPEGSISTLTIQRTEQRDSAMYRCATDQPQHFGDGTRLSIL.

This clonotype showed up just a few times. The chain combines TRBV6-2 or TRBV6-3 with TRBJ2-2, with 8 bases aligning to TRBD1. With V trimmed by 8 bases and J by 6 bases, 11 bases remained unmatched. The CDR3 extends over 15 amino acids. The germline V gene has CDR1 MNHEY and CDR2 SVGEGT. The CDR3 DNA reads TGTGCCAGCGGGGCCCAGGGGGCCCCATCCGGGGAGCTGTTTTTT. Translating gives CASGAQGAPSGELFF.

J is TRBJ2-2 and V is TRBV12-3 or TRBV12-4; D perhaps matches TRBD2 (6 bases). CDR3 length: 14 residues. Trimming left V 2 bases short and J 8 bases short, with 12 bases between. CDR3 sequence reads: CASSLSREVGELFF. The CDR3 DNA reads as TGTGCCAGCAGTTTAAGCAGGGAGGTTGGGGAGCTGTTTTTT.

The CDR3 bases are TGTGCCAGCAGCGATTCAGGGACTGAAGCTTTCTTT. Translated: CASSDSGTEAFF. The V call is TRBV13, the J call TRBJ1-1; tentative D call: TRBD1 (5 bases). This CDR3 has 12 residues. With 5 bases removed from V and 5 bases from J, the gap between germline ends came to 9 bases. Germline assignment: CDR1 PRHDT and CDR2 FYEKMQ (reference sequence). Using reference TRBV13 and TRBJ1-1 for the parts outside the CDR3, the full variable domain is AAGVIQSPRHLIKEKRETATLKCYPIPRHDTVYWYQQGPGQDPQFLISFYEKMQSDKGSIPDRFSAQQFSDYHSELNMSSLELGDSALYFCASSDSGTEAFFGQGTRLTVV.

This clonotype was seen repeatedly, ten times or more. The chain joins TRBV4-3 to TRBJ2-1, with TRBD2 identical over 14 bases. CDR3 length: 17 amino acids. CDR1 and CDR2 from the germline V gene are LGHNA and YSLEER. The V segment lost 0 bases and the J segment 8 bases; nucleotides outside the gene matches: 6. This CDR3 reads CASSQDRGLAGVDEQFF. CDR3 DNA sequence: TGCGCCAGCAGCCAAGATCGGGGACTAGCGGGGGTGGATGAGCAGTTCTTC.

V gene TRBV14 combines with J gene TRBJ2-1; TRBD2 matches at 9 bases. The CDR3 sequence is 15 residues long. Germline loops: CDR1 SGHDN, CDR2 FVKESK. The J segment lost 7 bases and the V segment lost 1 base, leaving 5 bases of the junction unmatched. In nucleotides, the CDR3 is TGTGCCAGCAGCCAAGTGGCGGGGGGGCTAAATGAGCAGTTCTTC. It specifies CASSQVAGGLNEQFF.

This clonotype was observed a few times. The V call is TRBV25-1, the J call TRBJ2-1; TRBD2 matches 7 bases. The length of the CDR3 is 15 residues. V shed 7 bases and J 6 bases; nucleotides not matched to a gene: 12. CDR1 and CDR2 from the germline V gene are MGHDK and SYGVNS. The CDR3 sequence: CASNPGRGYGNEQFF. CDR3 DNA: TGTGCCAGCAACCCGGGGAGGGGTTATGGCAATGAGCAGTTCTTC.

The gene calls are TRBV6-5 and TRBJ1-4, with a weak D call TRBD1 (5 bases). Trimming stripped 0 bases from V and 6 bases from J, with 8 bases between. The CDR3 loop spans 14 amino acids. Germline V gene data show CDR1 as MNHEY and CDR2 as SVGAGI. CDR3 protein: CASSYSRGDEKLFF. The CDR3 region has the DNA TGTGCCAGCAGTTACTCGAGAGGGGATGAAAAACTGTTTTTT.

This chain uses TRBV5-1 with TRBJ2-3; D not certain. Looked up from germline, CDR1 is SGHRS and CDR2 is YFSETQ. This CDR3 contains 14 residues. Trimming cost V 4 bases and J 5 bases, with 14 bases left between them. The CDR3, as DNA: TGCGCCAGCAGCACGCGTCCCCCGGGAGATACGCAGTATTTT. Its protein is CASSTRPPGDTQYF.

This clonotype appeared a few times. The rearrangement joins TRBV5-5 to TRBJ1-6; 7 nucleotides agree with TRBD1. The germline V gene encodes CDR1 SGHKS and CDR2 YYEKEE (reference sequence). The CDR3 extends over 17 amino acids. After removal of 4 bases from V and 0 bases from J, the junction contained 7 bases not matched to a gene. Here the CDR3 DNA reads TGTGCCAGCAGCAACCCAGGGGGTAGCTCCTATAATTCACCCCTCCACTTT. This codes for CASSNPGGSSYNSPLHF. Full variable domain (missing parts from reference TRBV5-5 and TRBJ1-6): DAGVTQSPTHLIKTRGQQVTLRCSPISGHKSVSWYQQVLGQGPQFIFQYYEKEERGRGNFPDRFSARQFPNYSSELNVNALLLGDSALYLCASSNPGGSSYNSPLHFGNGTRLTVT.